A single sample is the source of the 31 T cell receptor beta chains below, sequenced in a study of cytomegalovirus exposure and HLA in healthy donors. The PCR employed 60 Vbeta primers together with 13 Jbeta primers. Measured with immunoSEQ multiplex PCR; TCRdb has only the in-frame clones, and not every one. The data contain more than 120,000 clones, under 90% of them singletons. Sequencing was done on a sample of PBMCs. The source of these receptors is a male donor in good health and CMV-seronegative.

The genes are TRBV27 and TRBJ2-1; 8 bases match TRBD1. The CDR3 runs to 13 residues. Germline V lookup: CDR1 MNHEY, CDR2 SMNVEV (reference sequence). J was trimmed by 10 bases and V by 6 bases; bases with no gene match: 8. CDR3 residues: CASRGTGQWEQFF. The CDR3 nucleotides are TGTGCCAGCAGGGGGACAGGACAATGGGAGCAGTTCTTC.

The chain has TRBV9 and TRBJ2-3; maybe TRBD2 (7 bases). Germline loops: CDR1 SGDLS, CDR2 YYNGEE. Trimming shortened V by 4 bases and J by 0 bases, and 21 bases separated the two germline ends. The CDR3 is 18 residues long. The CDR3 sequence is CASSISPGGGPSTDTQYF. In DNA, the CDR3 is TGTGCCAGCAGCATTTCCCCCGGCGGGGGCCCTAGCACAGATACGCAGTATTTT.

Here the CDR3 reads CASTGSYEQYF. In DNA, the CDR3 is TGTGCCAGCACAGGTTCCTACGAGCAGTACTTC. This chain connects TRBV7-9 to TRBJ2-7; D ambiguous. The CDR3 consists of 11 residues. V lost 7 bases and J lost 1, with 5 bases in between. Germline V lookup: CDR1 SEHNR, CDR2 FQNEAQ (reference sequence).

The chain joins TRBV5-1 to TRBJ1-1; 8 bases match TRBD1. With 5 bases clipped from V and 8 bases from J, the junction kept 8 bases outside the gene matches. The V gene's germline CDR1 is SGHRS and CDR2 YFSETQ. This CDR3 is built from 13 residues. CDR3 nucleotide sequence: TGCGCCAGCAGTCCGACAGGGGTGGGCGAAGCTTTCTTT. Translated, it gives CASSPTGVGEAFF.

The V call is TRBV7-2, the J call TRBJ1-2; a weak D match, TRBD1 (6 bases). This CDR3 contains 12 residues. Germline CDR1 is SGHTA and CDR2 is FQGNSA. The germline V and J ends were trimmed by 5 bases and 11 bases, with 15 bases remaining between them. The CDR3 reads CASSNREAGYTF. CDR3 DNA sequence: TGTGCCAGCAGCAACAGGGAAGCGGGATACACCTTC. The variable domain in full, with the rest retrieved from reference TRBV7-2 and TRBJ1-2, is GAGVSQSPSNKVTEKGKDVELRCDPISGHTALYWYRQSLGQGLEFLIYFQGNSAPDKSGLPSDRFSAERTGGSVSTLTIQRTQQEDSAVYLCASSNREAGYTFGSGTRLTVV.

This chain joins TRBV2 and TRBJ2-3; D is undetermined. Trimming pared 2 bases from V and 0 bases from J, leaving 6 bases between. CDR1 is SNHLY, CDR2 FYNNEI, per germline. This CDR3 comprises 14 residues. The CDR3 protein is CASSETASTDTQYF. The CDR3 DNA reads TGTGCCAGCAGTGAAACAGCTAGCACAGATACGCAGTATTTT.

The chain joins TRBV27 to TRBJ2-1; D might be TRBD2 (6 bases). V was pared by 10 bases and J by 8 bases, with 24 bases between. The length of the CDR3 is 15 residues. In germline, CDR1 is MNHEY, CDR2 SMNVEV (reference sequence). The CDR3 protein is CATSFGSGIPHEQFF. In DNA, the CDR3 is TGTGCCACCTCCTTCGGGAGCGGTATTCCCCATGAGCAGTTCTTC.

V usage is TRBV6-5 and J usage is TRBJ1-3, with 8 bases fitting TRBD1. CDR1 is MNHEY, CDR2 SVGAGI, per germline. V trimming: 6 bases; J trimming: 0 bases; junction bases outside the gene matches: 4. The CDR3 runs 15 residues. For the CDR3, the DNA is TGTGCCAGCAGGACAGGGGCCGCCTCTGGAAACACCATATATTTT. Residues: CASRTGAASGNTIYF.

The J gene is TRBJ2-5, the V gene TRBV6-5, with a weak D call TRBD1 (6 bases). The V end lost 6 bases, the J end lost 5 bases, and 10 bases lay between the germline ends. Germline V lookup: CDR1 MNHEY, CDR2 SVGAGI. CDR3 length equals 12 residues. The CDR3 loop is CASRDQGETQYF. The DNA for the CDR3 is TGTGCCAGCAGGGATCAGGGGGAGACCCAGTACTTC.

The chain has TRBV11-2 and TRBJ1-3; D is uncertain. V lost 0 bases and J 9 bases, leaving 6 bases between the germline ends. Germline CDR1 SGHAT, CDR2 FQNNGV. The CDR3 length is 12 residues. CDR3 coding DNA: TGTGCCAGCAGCTTAGAAACAACCACCATATATTTT. This gives the protein CASSLETTTIYF.

This clone has more than one count but fewer than ten. This chain joins TRBV5-4 and TRBJ1-3; D gene ambiguous. The ends were cut back, 4 bases at V and 2 bases at J, with 13 bases in the middle. The CDR3 consists of 15 residues. From germline, CDR1 is SGHNT and CDR2 YYREEE (reference sequence). The CDR3 nucleotides read TGTGCCAGCAGCCAGTACGGGTCCGCTGGAAACACCATATATTTT. This gives the protein CASSQYGSAGNTIYF.

This clone came up once. This chain joins TRBV7-2 and TRBJ2-3, with 8 bases matching TRBD2. Germline CDR1 and CDR2: SGHTA and FQGNSA. V gave up 5 bases and J gave up 10 bases; unmatched junction bases: 14. The CDR3 spans 15 residues. CDR3: CASSRASGRGPPQYF. The CDR3 DNA follows: TGTGCCAGCAGCCGCGCCAGCGGGAGAGGTCCCCCGCAGTATTTT.

The chain is built from TRBV2 and TRBJ1-3; no clear D gene. The V end was cut by 4 bases, the J end by 4 bases, with 17 bases between. Germline lookup yields CDR1 SNHLY and CDR2 FYNNEI. The CDR3 is 16 amino acids. DNA of the CDR3: TGTGCCAGCAGTGCCGGGGAGGGTTGGTCCGGAAACACCATATATTTT. Translation: CASSAGEGWSGNTIYF.

This sequence joins TRBV15 and TRBJ2-1, with 10 bases fitting TRBD2. Trimming at V came to 5 bases and at J to 8 bases, leaving 3 bases not matched to a gene. Looked up from germline, CDR1 is LNHNV and CDR2 is YYDKDF (reference sequence). This CDR3 has 13 residues. In nucleotides, the CDR3 is TGTGCCACCAGCTTAGCGGGGGGACATGAGCAGTTCTTC. It codes for CATSLAGGHEQFF.

The chain couples TRBV13 to TRBJ2-3; a possible D gene is TRBD2 (6 bases). Germline values: CDR1 PRHDT, CDR2 FYEKMQ (reference sequence). Trimming stripped 5 bases from V and 6 bases from J, with 18 bases between. This CDR3 contains 15 residues. CDR3 nucleotides: TGTGCCAGCAGCCTCCAGGAGGGGCTTCGGGATACGCAGTATTTT. It is translated as CASSLQEGLRDTQYF.

The V call is TRBV27, the J call TRBJ2-7, with TRBD2 as a possible D gene (5 bases). The CDR3 consists of 15 residues. Germline CDR1 MNHEY, CDR2 SMNVEV (reference sequence). V was cut by 5 bases and J by 2 bases, with 16 bases left in between. The CDR3 loop reads CASSTRAGDPYEQYF. The CDR3 DNA reads as TGTGCCAGCAGTACAAGGGCGGGCGACCCCTACGAGCAGTACTTC.

The chain recombines TRBV5-4 with TRBJ1-5; weak D call: TRBD1 (5 bases). Looked up from germline, CDR1 is SGHNT and CDR2 is YYREEE (reference sequence). There are 16 residues in the CDR3. V was trimmed by 4 bases and J by 4 bases, leaving 18 bases between them. The CDR3 nucleotides are TGTGCCAGCAGCCCACCGCACCTGACAGTAAATCAGCCCCAGCATTTT. This codes for CASSPPHLTVNQPQHF.

Only a few counts were recorded for this clone. V gene TRBV19 combines with J gene TRBJ1-1; D perhaps matches TRBD1 (5 bases). Trimming pared 1 base from V and 0 bases from J, leaving 9 bases between. The CDR3 length is 15 residues. Germline V CDR1 and CDR2: LNHDA, SQIVND (reference sequence). The CDR3 is CASSIAQGLNTEAFF. In nucleotides, the CDR3 is TGTGCCAGTAGTATAGCCCAGGGATTGAACACTGAAGCTTTCTTT. The full variable domain, rest sourced from reference TRBV19 and TRBJ1-1, is DGGITQSPKYLFRKEGQNVTLSCEQNLNHDAMYWYRQDPGQGLRLIYYSQIVNDFQKGDIAEGYSVSREKKESFPLTVTSAQKNPTAFYLCASSIAQGLNTEAFFGQGTRLTVV.

CDR3 residues: CARPSGQGFTDTQYF. The CDR3 nucleotides read TGTGCCAGACCTTCGGGACAGGGGTTCACAGATACGCAGTATTTT. The V gene is TRBV19, the J gene TRBJ2-3; TRBD1 agrees at 10 bases. This CDR3 is 15 amino acids long. The V gene end was trimmed by 9 bases and the J gene end by 2 bases; junction bases not matched to a gene: 8. Germline-derived CDR1 and CDR2 are LNHDA and SQIVND (reference sequence).

The rearrangement joins TRBV27 to TRBJ2-7; a possible D gene is TRBD2 (6 bases). Germline loops: CDR1 MNHEY, CDR2 SMNVEV (reference sequence). The CDR3 totals 14 residues. V gave up 5 bases and J gave up 4 bases, with 15 bases separating them. The CDR3 spells CASSLWGDGYEQYF. The CDR3 DNA is TGTGCCAGCAGTCTCTGGGGGGACGGGTACGAGCAGTACTTC.

Only a few counts were recorded for this clone. The genes are TRBV10-3 and TRBJ2-1; 8 bases align to TRBD2. Trimming at V came to 11 bases and at J to 1 base, leaving 7 bases not matched to a gene. CDR1 is ENHRY, CDR2 SYGVKD, per germline. CDR3 length: 14 residues. In nucleotides, the CDR3 is TGTGCCGGCGCCGGGGGGGGATCCTACAATGAGCAGTTCTTC. Protein: CAGAGGGSYNEQFF.

CDR3 nucleotide sequence: TGTGCCAGCAGCCAACAGGGGGGGGACACTGAAGCTTTCTTT. The encoded protein is CASSQQGGDTEAFF. This chain joins TRBV7-2 and TRBJ1-1; TRBD1 agrees at 8 bases. The CDR3 covers 14 residues. V lost 5 bases, J lost 3 bases, and 5 bases stayed unmatched. Germline V gives CDR1 SGHTA, CDR2 FQGNSA.

The chain uses TRBV11-1 and TRBJ2-5; TRBD1 matches at 7 bases. Germline CDR1 is SGHAT and CDR2 is FQDESV (reference sequence). Trimming took 1 base from V and 5 from J; bases not matched to a gene: 7. This CDR3 spans 15 amino acids. CDR3 protein: CASSLGGGASETQYF. The CDR3 nucleotides are TGTGCCAGCAGCTTAGGAGGGGGCGCGTCTGAGACCCAGTACTTC.

This sequence joins TRBV5-1 and TRBJ1-1; maybe TRBD1 (5 bases). Trimming left V 3 bases short and J 8 bases short, with 11 bases between. Looked up from germline, CDR1 is SGHRS and CDR2 is YFSETQ. This CDR3 spans 12 amino acids. The CDR3 reads CASSYKPGEAFF. The CDR3 DNA sequence: TGCGCCAGCAGCTACAAACCAGGGGAAGCTTTCTTT.

The chain is built from TRBV25-1 and TRBJ2-3; tentatively, D is TRBD2 (6 bases). The CDR3 contains 14 residues. The germline gives CDR1 MGHDK, CDR2 SYGVNS. With 2 bases removed from V and 6 bases from J, the gap between germline ends came to 12 bases. CDR3 in amino acids: CASSELQGTDTQYF. Here the CDR3 DNA reads TGTGCCAGCAGTGAACTCCAAGGGACTGATACGCAGTATTTT.

The chain carries TRBV5-6 and TRBJ2-1; 7 bases are a match to TRBD2. This CDR3 is 15 amino acids long. The trim removed 3 bases at V and 2 bases at J, leaving 5 bases unmatched. Germline CDR1 reads SGHDT; CDR2 reads YYEEEE. In nucleotides, the CDR3 is TGTGCCAGCAGCTCCCGGGACTACCCCTACAATGAGCAGTTCTTC. It is translated as CASSSRDYPYNEQFF. The full variable domain, its missing parts supplied by reference TRBV5-6 and TRBJ2-1, is DAGVTQSPTHLIKTRGQQVTLRCSPKSGHDTVSWYQQALGQGPQFIFQYYEEEERQRGNFPDRFSGHQFPNYSSELNVNALLLGDSALYLCASSSRDYPYNEQFFGPGTRLTVL.

The V call is TRBV13, the J call TRBJ2-1; 9 nucleotides align to TRBD2. The CDR3 covers 14 residues. J gave up 4 bases and V 8 bases, and 6 bases lay outside the gene matches. Germline CDR1 is PRHDT and CDR2 is FYEKMQ (reference sequence). The CDR3 reads CASLRLAEYNEQFF. In DNA form, the CDR3 reads TGTGCCAGCCTGAGACTAGCGGAATACAATGAGCAGTTCTTC.

The chain links TRBV5-1 to TRBJ2-7, with 11 bases aligning to TRBD2. The CDR3 totals 14 residues. V lost 2 bases to trimming and J lost 4 bases; unmatched junction nucleotides: 2. Germline V gene data show CDR1 as SGHRS and CDR2 as YFSETQ. The CDR3 is CASSFGTSGYEQYF. In nucleotides, the CDR3 is TGCGCCAGCAGCTTCGGGACTAGCGGATACGAGCAGTACTTC.

This clone was detected only once. The chain joins TRBV10-3 to TRBJ2-7, with 7 bases that match TRBD1. The CDR3 loop spans 15 amino acids. The V gene's germline CDR1 is ENHRY and CDR2 SYGVKD. V lost 3 bases, J lost 3 bases, and 8 bases stayed unmatched. Here the CDR3 reads CAISDFRTGVYEQYF. Here the CDR3 DNA reads TGTGCCATCAGTGATTTTCGGACAGGAGTCTACGAGCAGTACTTC.

The chain joins TRBV6-1 to TRBJ2-7; no firm D call. Trimming left V 11 bases short and J 2 bases short, with 16 bases between. Germline CDR1 reads MNHNS; CDR2 reads SASEGT. The CDR3 runs to 13 residues. The CDR3 DNA sequence: TGTGCCGGCCAGAGGCGCTACCCCTACGAGCAGTACTTC. Its translation: CAGQRRYPYEQYF.

The CDR3 protein is CASSYGGSGTGELFF. In DNA, the CDR3 is TGTGCCAGCAGTTACGGCGGGAGCGGTACCGGGGAGCTGTTTTTT. V usage is TRBV6-5 and J usage is TRBJ2-2; TRBD2 agrees at 7 bases. Per germline, CDR1 MNHEY and CDR2 SVGAGI. Germline trimming cut 2 bases from V and 5 bases from J; bases unmatched to any gene: 5. The CDR3 is 15 residues long.